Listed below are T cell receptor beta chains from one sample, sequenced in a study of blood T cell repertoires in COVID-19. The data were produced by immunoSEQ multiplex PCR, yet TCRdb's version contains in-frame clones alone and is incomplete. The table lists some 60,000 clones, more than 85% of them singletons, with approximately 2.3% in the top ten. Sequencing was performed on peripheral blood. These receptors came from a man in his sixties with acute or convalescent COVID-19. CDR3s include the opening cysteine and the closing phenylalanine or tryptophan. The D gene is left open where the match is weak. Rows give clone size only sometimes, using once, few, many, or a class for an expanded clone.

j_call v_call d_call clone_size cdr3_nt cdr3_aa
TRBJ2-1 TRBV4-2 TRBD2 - TGTGCCAGCAGCCCACCGGGACTAGGGTACAATGAGCAGTTCTTC CASSPPGLGYNEQFF
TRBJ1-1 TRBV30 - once TGTGCCTGGAGTCAGGGTGGTGAAGCTTTCTTT CAWSQGGEAFF
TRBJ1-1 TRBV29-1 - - TGCAGCGTCAAACAGACATCGAACACTGAAGCTTTCTTT CSVKQTSNTEAFF
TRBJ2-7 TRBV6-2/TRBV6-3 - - TGTGCCAGCAGTTACGCCGGGACATCTTCGCACGAGCAGTACTTC CASSYAGTSSHEQYF
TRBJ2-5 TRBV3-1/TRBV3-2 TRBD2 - TGTGCCAGCAAGGAGGGTAGCGGGAGGGCCGAGGAAGAGACCCAGTACTTC CASKEGSGRAEEETQYF
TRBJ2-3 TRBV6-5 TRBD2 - TGTGCCAGCAGCCGGGGACTAGGATGGTTAGATACGCAGTATTTT CASSRGLGWLDTQYF
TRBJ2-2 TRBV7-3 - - TGTGCCAGCAGCCCTAGGCCCACCGCGAACACCGGGGAGCTGTTTTTT CASSPRPTANTGELFF
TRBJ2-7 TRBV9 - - TGTGCCAGCAGCCCTAGGGGGTTAAGCTCCTACGAGCAGTACTTC CASSPRGLSSYEQYF
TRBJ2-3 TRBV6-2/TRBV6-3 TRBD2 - TGTGCCAGCAGTTTTACTAGCGGGAGTGGCACAGATACGCAGTATTTT CASSFTSGSGTDTQYF
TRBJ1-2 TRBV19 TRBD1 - TGTGCCAGTAGTTCCAGGGGGTTAGATGGCTACACCTTC CASSSRGLDGYTF
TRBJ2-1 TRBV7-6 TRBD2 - TGTGCCAGCAGCGTAGGGACTAGCGGGAGCAATGAGCAGTTCTTC CASSVGTSGSNEQFF
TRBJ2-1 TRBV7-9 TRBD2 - TGTGCCAGCAGCTTAGCTGCGTCCGGGACTAGCTTTTTCTTC CASSLAASGTSFFF
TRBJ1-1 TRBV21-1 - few TGTGCCAGCAGCAAAGGGGAGTCCAAAGGGAACACTGAAGCTTTCTTT CASSKGESKGNTEAFF
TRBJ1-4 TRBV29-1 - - TGCAGCGTTGATCCGGGGGAGGGTGAAAAACTGTTTTTT CSVDPGEGEKLFF
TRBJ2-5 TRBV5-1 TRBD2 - TGCGCCAGCAGTCTTACTAGCGGGGAGTTCGGTGAGACCCAGTACTTC CASSLTSGEFGETQYF
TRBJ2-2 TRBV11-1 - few TGTGCCAGCAGCTTAATAAACACCGGGGAGCTGTTTTTT CASSLINTGELFF
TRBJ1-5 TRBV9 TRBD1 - TGTGCCAGCAGCGGGGGACAGGGGCTTCTACAGCCCCAGCATTTT CASSGGQGLLQPQHF
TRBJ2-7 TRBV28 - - TGTGCCAGCAGAACTAGGAGGGTCTACGAGCAGTACTTC CASRTRRVYEQYF
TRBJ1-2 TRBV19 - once TGTGCCAGTAGTATACAGGGGCAAGAGTATGGCTACACCTTC CASSIQGQEYGYTF
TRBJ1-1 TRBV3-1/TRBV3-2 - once TGTGCCAGCAGCCAAGATTATGACTGCCCCACTGAAGCTTTCTTT CASSQDYDCPTEAFF
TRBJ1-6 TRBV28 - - TGTGCCAGCAACGGGATCAATTCACCCCTCCACTTT CASNGINSPLHF
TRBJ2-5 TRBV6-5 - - TGTGCCAGCAGCGAGGGGGGGGCCCAGTACTTC CASSEGGAQYF
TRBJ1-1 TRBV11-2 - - TGTGCCAGCAGCTTAGAGGAGGGGCTTAACACTGAAGCTTTCTTT CASSLEEGLNTEAFF
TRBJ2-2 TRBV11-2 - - TGTGCCAGCCAGGGGGGGGAGCTGTTTTTT CASQGGELFF
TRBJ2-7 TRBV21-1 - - TGTGCCAGCAGCACTAACTCTACTAGTAACAACTACGAGCAGTACTTC CASSTNSTSNNYEQYF
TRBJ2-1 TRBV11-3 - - TGTGCCAGCAGCTTAGCCAGGAATGAGCAGTTCTTC CASSLARNEQFF
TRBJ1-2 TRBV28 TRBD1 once TGTGCCAGCAGCCTAAGACAGGGCGGCTACACCTTC CASSLRQGGYTF
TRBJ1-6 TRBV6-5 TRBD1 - TGTGCCAGCAGACCGGGACAGGGATATTCACCCCTCCACTTT CASRPGQGYSPLHF